Presented here are 26 T cell receptor beta chains from one specimen sequenced in a study of vaccination and CD4 T cells after COVID-19. Time point in this sample: late sampling 161 to 241 days after vaccination in a few convalescent patients. Indicated treatment: approximately 11-day PBMC culture with coronavirus spike peptide pools or control peptides (ViraFEST assay). Antigen specificity for these receptors is unknown. The Oncomine TCR Beta short-read assay was what sequenced the DNA obtained from cultured CD4+ T cells. One entry per CDR3 protein, called by TCRdb with MiXCR from the PCR reads. The sample carries approximately 22,000 distinct CDR3 sequences, around 37% recorded once. The specimen was CD4+ T cells from blood, cultured in vitro, collected about 7 months after SARS-CoV-2 vaccination. The receptors come from a human donor who had recovered from COVID-19.

This clonotype occurred once. The chain couples TRBV24-1 to TRBJ2-2, with 11 bases matching TRBD1. Germline loops: CDR1 KGHDR, CDR2 SFDVKD. Trimming cost V 7 bases and J 5 bases; bases outside gene matches: 8. The CDR3 spans 16 residues. DNA of the CDR3: TGTGCCACCAGGGGGACAGGGGGATCTAGGACCGGGGAGCTGTTTTTT. Translated, it gives CATRGTGGSRTGELFF.

This sequence joins TRBV28 and TRBJ1-5, with D perhaps TRBD1 (6 bases). The CDR3 runs 12 residues. V dropped 8 bases and J dropped 5 bases, with 10 bases sitting between them. CDR1 is MDHEN and CDR2 is SYDVKM in the germline V gene. The CDR3 loop is CASQSGDQPQHF. The CDR3 DNA reads as TGTGCCAGCCAATCAGGGGATCAGCCCCAGCATTTT.

There are a few counts of this clonotype. The J gene is TRBJ2-2, the V gene TRBV20-1; possible D gene TRBD2, 7 bases. The CDR3 contains 15 residues. Germline V gene data show CDR1 as DFQATT and CDR2 as SNEGSKA (reference sequence). With 6 bases removed from V and 5 bases from J, the gap between germline ends came to 19 bases. DNA of the CDR3: TGCAGTGCCCCGGCGGCGGGGGCGATGACCGGGGAGCTGTTTTTT. As protein: CSAPAAGAMTGELFF.

V gene TRBV20-1 combines with J gene TRBJ2-3; 7 bases fit TRBD2. CDR3 size: 16 residues. V shed 0 bases, J shed 7 bases, and the junction held 13 bases outside the gene matches. Germline lookup yields CDR1 DFQATT and CDR2 SNEGSKA (reference sequence). The CDR3 reads CSAREIPTSSINTQYF. The DNA for the CDR3 is TGCAGTGCTAGAGAAATCCCGACTAGCAGTATAAATACGCAGTATTTT.

The V call is TRBV28, the J call TRBJ2-3, with a weak D call TRBD2 (6 bases). The length of the CDR3 is 15 residues. Trimming removed 4 bases at V and 3 bases at J, with 14 bases between. Per germline, CDR1 MDHEN and CDR2 SYDVKM. CDR3 sequence reads: CASSWAGSRTDTQYF. The CDR3 nucleotides read TGTGCCAGCAGTTGGGCGGGATCGAGGACAGATACGCAGTATTTT.

V usage is TRBV5-4 and J usage is TRBJ1-1, with 8 bases matching TRBD1. CDR1 and CDR2 from the germline V gene are SGHNT and YYREEE (reference sequence). After removal of 4 bases from V and 6 bases from J, the junction contained 17 bases not matched to a gene. This CDR3 is 17 amino acids long. The CDR3 DNA sequence: TGTGCCAGCAGCCTGGACAGGGAAAGCCCAAAAGTTCCTGAAGCTTTCTTT. This codes for CASSLDRESPKVPEAFF.

This clonotype was seen more than once but under ten times. This chain joins TRBV7-2 and TRBJ2-7, with D possibly being TRBD1 or TRBD2 (5 bases each). Trimming took 5 bases from V and 3 from J, leaving 14 bases between them. The CDR3 loop spans 14 amino acids. Germline V gives CDR1 SGHTA, CDR2 FQGNSA. CDR3: CASSPLGGYYEQYF. In DNA, the CDR3 is TGTGCCAGCAGCCCCCTTGGGGGATACTACGAGCAGTACTTC.

This clonotype has more than one count but fewer than ten. The V gene is TRBV19, the J gene TRBJ2-1; 11 bases align to TRBD2. Germline assignment: CDR1 LNHDA and CDR2 SQIVND (reference sequence). V was clipped by 6 bases and J by 6 bases; unmatched bases: 4. The CDR3 extends over 14 amino acids. The CDR3 reads CASSLAGGPNEQFF. The CDR3 coding sequence is TGTGCCAGTAGCTTAGCGGGAGGGCCCAATGAGCAGTTCTTC.

The chain joins TRBV24-1 to TRBJ2-2; D tentatively fits TRBD1 or TRBD2 (6 bases each). The V gene lost 9 bases and the J gene lost 0 bases, with 16 bases spanning the gap. CDR3 length: 16 amino acids. Per the germline V gene, CDR1 is KGHDR and CDR2 is SFDVKD. The CDR3 protein is CATALGGGANTGELFF. The CDR3 DNA reads TGTGCCACCGCCCTAGGGGGAGGAGCGAACACCGGGGAGCTGTTTTTT.

V gene TRBV6-1 combines with J gene TRBJ2-5, with 12 bases that match TRBD2. Germline V gene data show CDR1 as MNHNS and CDR2 as SASEGT. V trimming: 5 bases; J trimming: 1 base; junction bases outside the gene matches: 8. This CDR3 has 17 amino acids. The DNA for the CDR3 is TGTGCCAGCAGTCCCTTCGGACTAGCGGGAAGCCAAGAGACCCAGTACTTC. Its protein product is CASSPFGLAGSQETQYF.

For this clonotype: Germline is not matched at one junction end, which may reflect a read error. This chain joins TRBV5-1 and TRBJ2-7, with 9 nucleotides matching TRBD2. Germline V gives CDR1 SGHRS, CDR2 YFSETQ. The CDR3 sequence is 15 residues long. The CDR3 loop reads CTSRGGREGTYEQYF. The CDR3 DNA follows: TGCACCAGCAGAGGCGGGCGGGAGGGGACCTACGAGCAGTACTTC.

This chain connects TRBV27 to TRBJ2-3, with 11 bases that match TRBD2. The CDR3 is made up of 14 amino acids. Germline-derived CDR1 and CDR2 are MNHEY and SMNVEV (reference sequence). V was clipped by 6 bases and J by 6 bases; unmatched bases: 5. Here the CDR3 reads CASRASGRWDTQYF. The CDR3 DNA sequence: TGTGCCAGCAGAGCTAGCGGGAGGTGGGATACGCAGTATTTT.

This clonotype was detected a few times. In DNA form, the CDR3 reads TGTGCCAGCAGCTTACAGGGGGATCAGCCCCAGCATTTT. Protein product: CASSLQGDQPQHF. V gene TRBV7-2 combines with J gene TRBJ1-5; 7 nucleotides agree with TRBD1. With 2 bases clipped from V and 5 bases from J, the junction kept 0 bases outside the gene matches. The V gene's germline CDR1 is SGHTA and CDR2 FQGNSA. This CDR3 comprises 13 residues.

The rearrangement links TRBV19 to TRBJ1-1; 7 bases are a match to TRBD1. CDR1 is LNHDA, CDR2 SQIVND, per germline (reference sequence). The CDR3 runs to 14 residues. V lost 5 bases, J lost 3 bases, and 6 bases stayed unmatched. This chain's CDR3 is CASSSQGDYTEAFF. CDR3 coding DNA: TGTGCCAGTAGTTCTCAGGGGGACTACACTGAAGCTTTCTTT.

This clonotype was detected a few times. This rearrangement joins TRBV7-7 to TRBJ2-5; D ambiguous. V lost 6 bases and J lost 5, with 13 bases in between. Per germline, CDR1 SSHAT and CDR2 FNYEAQ (reference sequence). The CDR3 totals 13 residues. CDR3 sequence reads: CASRLEKVETQYF. The CDR3 nucleotides read TGTGCCAGCAGGCTCGAAAAAGTCGAGACCCAGTACTTC. Drawing the rest from reference TRBV7-7 and TRBJ2-5, the complete variable domain is GAGVSQSPRYKVTKRGQDVTLRCDPISSHATLYWYQQALGQGPEFLTYFNYEAQPDKSGLPSDRFSAERPEGSISTLTIQRTEQRDSAMYRCASRLEKVETQYFGPGTRLLVL.

V gene TRBV28 combines with J gene TRBJ1-3; D gene unclear. Germline-derived CDR1 and CDR2 are MDHEN and SYDVKM. The CDR3 totals 15 residues. V was shortened by 4 bases and J by 0 bases, with 10 bases between the two germline ends. Here the CDR3 DNA reads TGTGCCAGCAGTTCCCCTCTAGGCTCTGGAAACACCATATATTTT. This sequence encodes CASSSPLGSGNTIYF.

The chain carries TRBV10-2 and TRBJ1-2; D unclear. CDR1 and CDR2 from the germline V gene are WSHSY and SAAADI. V lost 3 bases to trimming and J lost 5 bases, with 10 bases between them. This CDR3 spans 13 amino acids. CDR3: CASSDPTGYGYTF. The CDR3 DNA follows: TGCGCCAGCAGTGACCCTACGGGGTATGGCTACACCTTC.

This clonotype has just a few counts. The chain is built from TRBV28 and TRBJ1-1, with D unresolved. The germline CDR1 and CDR2 sequences are MDHEN and SYDVKM. The CDR3 length is 13 residues. V lost 1 base to trimming and J lost 1 base, with 4 bases between them. CDR3 sequence (DNA): TGTGCCAGCAGTTTATTATCGAACACTGAAGCTTTCTTT. It encodes CASSLLSNTEAFF.

This clonotype has just a few counts. The chain recombines TRBV2 with TRBJ1-5; 8 bases match TRBD1. Germline lookup yields CDR1 SNHLY and CDR2 FYNNEI. The CDR3 contains 15 residues. V was clipped by 5 bases and J by 7 bases; unmatched bases: 10. The CDR3 protein is CASSRTGSDYQPQHF. The DNA for the CDR3 is TGTGCCAGCAGTCGGACAGGGTCAGACTACCAGCCCCAGCATTTT.

This CDR3 reads CATSDLYPPSGTQYF. In nucleotides, the CDR3 is TGTGCCACCAGTGATTTGTATCCCCCATCGGGTACGCAGTATTTT. The chain combines TRBV24-1 with TRBJ2-3; no reliable D call. The CDR3 extends over 15 amino acids. CDR1 and CDR2 from the germline V gene are KGHDR and SFDVKD. V was trimmed by 0 bases and J by 8 bases, leaving 14 bases between them.

The table lists this clonotype with a count of one. The chain recombines TRBV5-4 with TRBJ2-6; no clear D gene. V shed 4 bases and J shed 1 base, with 3 bases lying between them. The CDR3 contains 13 residues. The germline V gene has CDR1 SGHNT and CDR2 YYREEE (reference sequence). CDR3 DNA sequence: TGTGCCAGCAGCCCTTCTGGGGCCAACGTCCTGACTTTC. Its protein is CASSPSGANVLTF.

V is TRBV5-1 and J is TRBJ2-5; 7 bases match TRBD1. V lost 0 bases, J lost 4 bases, and 3 bases stayed unmatched. The CDR3 consists of 14 residues. Germline V CDR1 and CDR2: SGHRS, YFSETQ. CDR3 nucleotide sequence: TGCGCCAGCAGCTTGGCGGACAGGCTAGAGACCCAGTACTTC. This translates into CASSLADRLETQYF.

This clonotype was counted only a few times. The chain links TRBV6-4 to TRBJ2-5, with no clear D. The V gene's germline CDR1 is MRHNA and CDR2 SNTAGT. The CDR3 has 13 amino acids. Trimming pared 4 bases from V and 4 bases from J, leaving 10 bases between. CDR3 loop: CASSVITGETQYF. In DNA, the CDR3 is TGTGCCAGCAGTGTTATTACGGGAGAGACCCAGTACTTC.

This clonotype was counted between two and nine times. The gene calls are TRBV20-1 and TRBJ2-3; D remains unclear. Germline-derived CDR1 and CDR2 are DFQATT and SNEGSKA (reference sequence). This CDR3 is 12 amino acids long. Deletions cut 6 bases from V and 4 bases from J, with 11 bases between. The CDR3 bases are TGCAGTGCCACATCGTCCCCAGATACGCAGTATTTT. This translates into CSATSSPDTQYF.

This clonotype was observed a handful of times. This chain links TRBV20-1 with TRBJ2-3; TRBD2 aligns across 10 bases. In germline, CDR1 is DFQATT, CDR2 SNEGSKA (reference sequence). With V trimmed by 6 bases and J by 2 bases, 8 bases remained unmatched. The CDR3 contains 15 residues. CDR3 bases: TGCAGTGCCACAAGCGGGGGGGGACCCACAGATACGCAGTATTTT. Protein product: CSATSGGGPTDTQYF.

The chain carries TRBV7-2 and TRBJ2-7; D is perhaps TRBD1 or TRBD2 (5 bases each). V was shortened by 4 bases and J by 0 bases, with 16 bases between the two germline ends. The CDR3 loop spans 16 amino acids. Germline V gene sequence: CDR1 SGHTA, CDR2 FQGNSA. The CDR3 loop is CASSSKWDGNSYEQYF. CDR3 sequence (DNA): TGTGCCAGCAGCTCAAAATGGGACGGTAACTCCTACGAGCAGTACTTC.